A single sample is the source of the 30 T cell receptor beta chains below, sequenced in a study of T cell changes during pregnancy in multiple sclerosis. TCRdb keeps only in-frame clones here, not all; method: immunoSEQ multiplex PCR. The table lists 55,000 to 70,000 clones, 89% of them singletons. The sample here was peripheral blood, taken after pregnancy. Every receptor here comes from a female donor with multiple sclerosis, enrolled in a pregnancy study.

This chain connects TRBV7-3 to TRBJ2-1; 14 bases line up with TRBD2. The CDR3 is made up of 16 amino acids. The V and J ends lost 5 bases and 9 bases, in that order; junction bases with no gene match: 9. Germline V lookup: CDR1 SGHTA, CDR2 FQGTGA. CDR3 DNA sequence: TGTGCCAGCAGCAAGGGCGGACTAGCGGGGGGCGTTGAGCAGTTCTTC. Protein: CASSKGGLAGGVEQFF. Full variable domain (rest looked up from reference TRBV7-3 and TRBJ2-1): GAGVSQTPSNKVTEKGKYVELRCDPISGHTALYWYRQSLGQGPEFLIYFQGTGAADDSGLPNDRFFAVRPEGSVSTLKIQRTERGDSAVYLCASSKGGLAGGVEQFFGPGTRLTVL.

This chain connects TRBV9 to TRBJ1-1; 9 bases align to TRBD1. Germline CDR1 reads SGDLS; CDR2 reads YYNGEE. The CDR3 totals 17 residues. V dropped 0 bases and J dropped 6; count of bases not matched to a gene: 12. For the CDR3, the DNA is TGTGCCAGCAGCGTAGCTGGGACAGGGTTGGGCCTCGCTGAAGCTTTCTTT. Its protein is CASSVAGTGLGLAEAFF. Variable domain in full (rest from reference TRBV9 and TRBJ1-1): DSGVTQTPKHLITATGQRVTLRCSPRSGDLSVYWYQQSLDQGLQFLIQYYNGEERAKGNILERFSAQQFPDLHSELNLSSLELGDSALYFCASSVAGTGLGLAEAFFGQGTRLTVV.

This chain uses TRBV30 with TRBJ1-1, with D hard to call. V lost 2 bases, J lost 11 bases, and 12 bases lay in between. Germline CDR1 GTSNPN, CDR2 SVGIG (reference sequence). CDR3 length: 11 amino acids. The CDR3, as DNA: TGTGCCTGGAGTTGGAGAGGAAGGGCTTTCTTT. Amino acid sequence: CAWSWRGRAFF.

This sequence joins TRBV9 and TRBJ2-5, with 9 bases fitting TRBD2. V gave up 2 bases and J gave up 3 bases; unmatched junction bases: 8. Germline assignment: CDR1 SGDLS and CDR2 YYNGEE. This CDR3 spans 16 amino acids. CDR3 amino acids: CASSVGASGAKETQYF. CDR3 sequence (DNA): TGTGCCAGCAGCGTCGGTGCTAGCGGGGCGAAAGAGACCCAGTACTTC.

The rearrangement uses TRBV6-6 and TRBJ2-7; no definite D call. Deletions cut 4 bases from V and 0 bases from J, with 16 bases between. Germline V CDR1 and CDR2: MNHNY, SVGAGI (reference sequence). The CDR3 contains 16 residues. The CDR3 sequence: CASSLSHGLSSYEQYF. The CDR3 DNA follows: TGTGCCAGCAGTTTATCACATGGGCTGAGCTCCTACGAGCAGTACTTC.

This sequence joins TRBV7-2 and TRBJ2-7; 9 positions agree with TRBD1. CDR1 and CDR2 from the germline V gene are SGHTA and FQGNSA. V shed 5 bases and J 2 bases; nucleotides not matched to a gene: 1. CDR3 size: 13 residues. In nucleotides, the CDR3 is TGTGCCAGCAGCCGGGACAGGGCCTACGAGCAGTACTTC. It translates to CASSRDRAYEQYF.

The chain couples TRBV11-2 to TRBJ2-4; D may be TRBD2 (5 bases). Germline-derived CDR1 and CDR2 are SGHAT and FQNNGV. Trimming shortened V by 2 bases and J by 0 bases, and 14 bases separated the two germline ends. CDR3 length: 17 residues. The CDR3 sequence: CASSLRQSGVAKNIQYF. The CDR3 nucleotides are TGTGCCAGCAGCTTAAGGCAGAGCGGAGTAGCCAAAAACATTCAGTACTTC. Full variable domain (missing parts from reference TRBV11-2 and TRBJ2-4): EAGVAQSPRYKIIEKRQSVAFWCNPISGHATLYWYQQILGQGPKLLIQFQNNGVVDDSQLPKDRFSAERLKGVDSTLKIQPAKLEDSAVYLCASSLRQSGVAKNIQYFGAGTRLSVL.

J is TRBJ2-1 and V is TRBV7-2; the D gene is possibly TRBD2 (5 bases). This CDR3 comprises 14 residues. The germline gives CDR1 SGHTA, CDR2 FQGNSA. V lost 0 bases to trimming and J lost 8 bases, with 11 bases between them. Written as DNA, the CDR3 is TGTGCCAGCAGCTTAGCGTGGAGGTCCGATGAGCAGTTCTTC. Residues: CASSLAWRSDEQFF.

This chain joins TRBV7-2 and TRBJ2-1, with D perhaps matching TRBD2 (6 bases). V lost 6 bases and J lost 4, with 19 bases in between. Germline CDR1 SGHTA, CDR2 FQGNSA. This CDR3 is 16 amino acids long. The CDR3, as DNA: TGTGCCAGCAGTCACGGCCGTAGCGGCGCTTACAATGAGCAGTTCTTC. Its protein is CASSHGRSGAYNEQFF. Complete variable domain (other parts from reference TRBV7-2 and TRBJ2-1): GAGVSQSPSNKVTEKGKDVELRCDPISGHTALYWYRQSLGQGLEFLIYFQGNSAPDKSGLPSDRFSAERTGGSVSTLTIQRTQQEDSAVYLCASSHGRSGAYNEQFFGPGTRLTVL.

This clone appeared a single time. The chain links TRBV15 to TRBJ1-5; D is uncertain. Germline V gene lookup returns CDR1 LNHNV and CDR2 YYDKDF (reference sequence). The ends were cut back, 5 bases at V and 1 base at J, with 12 bases in the middle. The CDR3 length is 15 residues. CDR3 loop: CATSYSRGSNQPQHF. CDR3 DNA: TGTGCCACCAGCTATTCCCGGGGAAGCAATCAGCCCCAGCATTTT.

The CDR3, as DNA: TGCGCCAGCAGCCAAGATGTACAAAACTATGGCTACACCTTC. Residues: CASSQDVQNYGYTF. The chain carries TRBV4-3 and TRBJ1-2; no clear D. Per the germline V gene, CDR1 is LGHNA and CDR2 is YSLEER. V lost 0 bases to trimming and J lost 2 bases, with 7 bases between them. This CDR3 is built from 14 residues.

The V and J genes are TRBV6-5 and TRBJ1-2; no clear D gene. The CDR3 loop spans 15 amino acids. Germline assignment: CDR1 MNHEY and CDR2 SVGAGI. Trimming took 5 bases from V and 8 from J, leaving 21 bases between them. The CDR3, as DNA: TGTGCCAGCAGTCCATTCTACCCAGCGGAAAGGGGCTACACCTTC. Protein: CASSPFYPAERGYTF.

CDR3 DNA: TGTGCCAGCAGTGAAAGCGGGTCTAGCACAGATACGCAGTATTTT. It codes for CASSESGSSTDTQYF. The chain combines TRBV6-1 with TRBJ2-3; the D gene is possibly TRBD2 (6 bases). Germline V gene data show CDR1 as MNHNS and CDR2 as SASEGT. Trimming cost V 2 bases and J 0 bases, with 9 bases left between them. CDR3 length: 15 amino acids.

The chain is built from TRBV7-9 and TRBJ1-1; no firm D call. Germline values: CDR1 SEHNR, CDR2 FQNEAQ (reference sequence). This CDR3 has 13 residues. Trimming left V 4 bases short and J 5 bases short, with 11 bases between. The CDR3 nucleotides read TGTGCCAGCAGCTCCGAATCAGGTACTGAAGCTTTCTTT. It is translated as CASSSESGTEAFF.

V and J are TRBV6-5 and TRBJ2-4; D remains unclear. Germline CDR1 is MNHEY and CDR2 is SVGAGI. The CDR3 has 14 residues. Trimming stripped 8 bases from V and 0 bases from J, with 11 bases between. CDR3: CASGPVLAKNIQYF. The CDR3 DNA follows: TGTGCCAGCGGGCCTGTGCTAGCCAAAAACATTCAGTACTTC.

The chain carries TRBV5-1 and TRBJ2-1; 9 nucleotides match TRBD1. CDR3 length: 15 amino acids. Germline V CDR1 and CDR2: SGHRS, YFSETQ. The ends lost 3 bases at V and 2 bases at J; junction bases unmatched: 3. The CDR3 spells CASSSGQGTYNEQFF. CDR3 in DNA: TGCGCCAGCAGCTCAGGACAGGGGACCTACAATGAGCAGTTCTTC.

The chain is built from TRBV28 and TRBJ1-1; tentatively, D is TRBD1 (5 bases). Germline loops: CDR1 MDHEN, CDR2 SYDVKM. The CDR3 loop spans 11 amino acids. The V end lost 8 bases, the J end lost 5 bases, and 9 bases lay between the germline ends. The CDR3 region is CASGRGTEAFF. Written as DNA, the CDR3 is TGTGCCAGCGGGCGGGGGACTGAAGCTTTCTTT. Together with reference TRBV28 and TRBJ1-1, the CDR3 gives the full variable domain: DVKVTQSSRYLVKRTGEKVFLECVQDMDHENMFWYRQDPGLGLRLIYFSYDVKMKEKGDIPEGYSVSREKKERFSLILESASTNQTSMYLCASGRGTEAFFGQGTRLTVV.

V is TRBV18 and J is TRBJ1-5; D gene uncertain. The V end lost 5 bases, the J end lost 5 bases, and 13 bases lay between the germline ends. CDR1 and CDR2 from the germline V gene are KGHSH and LQKENI. The length of the CDR3 is 14 residues. CDR3 sequence: CASSSDQDYQPQHF. CDR3 DNA sequence: TGTGCCAGCTCATCAGACCAAGACTATCAGCCCCAGCATTTT. Full variable domain (remainder filled in from reference TRBV18 and TRBJ1-5): NAGVMQNPRHLVRRRGQEARLRCSPMKGHSHVYWYRQLPEEGLKFMVYLQKENIIDESGMPKERFSAEFPKEGPSILRIQQVVRGDSAAYFCASSSDQDYQPQHFGDGTRLSIL.

Only one count was recorded for this clone. The chain carries TRBV5-4 and TRBJ2-1; 7 positions match TRBD2. The CDR3 is 16 amino acids. J was trimmed by 10 bases and V by 2 bases; bases with no gene match: 15. Germline CDR1 SGHNT, CDR2 YYREEE (reference sequence). The CDR3 protein is CASSFGSGANRGEQFF. CDR3 DNA: TGTGCCAGCAGCTTCGGAAGCGGGGCTAATCGGGGGGAGCAGTTCTTC.

DNA of the CDR3: TGTGCCAGTAGTACGCCGCGGAGGGACACTGAAGCTTTCTTT. It translates to CASSTPRRDTEAFF. The rearrangement joins TRBV19 to TRBJ1-1; D not resolved. Between the trimmed V and J ends, which lost 4 bases and 3 bases, there was a span of 12 bases. Germline CDR1 LNHDA, CDR2 SQIVND (reference sequence). The CDR3 spans 14 residues.

The rearrangement links TRBV7-6 to TRBJ2-7; TRBD2 matches at 9 bases. This CDR3 spans 15 amino acids. Looked up from germline, CDR1 is SGHVS and CDR2 is FNYEAQ. V was pared by 3 bases and J by 1 base, with 4 bases of the junction left unmatched. The CDR3 DNA is TGTGCCAGCAGCTTGAATAGCGGGGGTTCCTACGAGCAGTACTTC. This sequence encodes CASSLNSGGSYEQYF.

The DNA of the CDR3 is TGTGCCAGCAGCTTAATACAGGGTTGGGGAGACACTGAAGCTTTCTTT. Amino acids: CASSLIQGWGDTEAFF. The V call is TRBV11-2, the J call TRBJ1-1; maybe TRBD1 (6 bases). The CDR3 runs to 16 residues. The germline V gene has CDR1 SGHAT and CDR2 FQNNGV. Trimming cost V 2 bases and J 3 bases, with 16 bases left between them.

The CDR3, as DNA: TGTGCCAGCAGTTACTACAGGGGGCGGACTGAAGCTTTCTTT. It is translated as CASSYYRGRTEAFF. V and J are TRBV6-5 and TRBJ1-1; 9 bases are a match to TRBD1. Per germline, CDR1 MNHEY and CDR2 SVGAGI. The CDR3 runs to 14 residues. The J segment lost 5 bases and the V segment lost 1 base, leaving 2 bases of the junction unmatched.

This chain links TRBV7-9 with TRBJ1-6; D is ambiguous. The ends were cut back, 4 bases at V and 9 bases at J, with 16 bases in the middle. The CDR3 runs to 15 residues. In germline, CDR1 is SEHNR, CDR2 FQNEAQ (reference sequence). CDR3 DNA sequence: TGTGCCAGCAGCTCTCTAGAAGGTGTCAGTTCACCCCTCCACTTT. Amino acids: CASSSLEGVSSPLHF.

The chain links TRBV2 to TRBJ2-2; the D gene is possibly TRBD2 (6 bases). The V end was cut by 7 bases, the J end by 1 base, with 10 bases between. The germline gives CDR1 SNHLY, CDR2 FYNNEI. This CDR3 has 14 residues. The CDR3 DNA sequence: TGTGCCAGCACGGGAGAGCTGAACACCGGGGAGCTGTTTTTT. Protein product: CASTGELNTGELFF.

The rearrangement links TRBV7-2 to TRBJ2-7, with no clear D. The CDR3 runs 13 residues. Trimming pared 0 bases from V and 4 bases from J, leaving 7 bases between. Germline CDR1 is SGHTA and CDR2 is FQGNSA. This CDR3 reads CASSLAASYEQYF. The CDR3 DNA follows: TGTGCCAGCAGCTTAGCAGCGAGTTACGAGCAGTACTTC. Drawing the rest from reference TRBV7-2 and TRBJ2-7, the complete variable domain is GAGVSQSPSNKVTEKGKDVELRCDPISGHTALYWYRQSLGQGLEFLIYFQGNSAPDKSGLPSDRFSAERTGGSVSTLTIQRTQQEDSAVYLCASSLAASYEQYFGPGTRLTVT.

J is TRBJ1-3 and V is TRBV5-5; D is uncertain. V was trimmed by 2 bases and J by 5 bases, leaving 11 bases between them. The CDR3 spans 14 residues. Germline CDR1 is SGHKS and CDR2 is YYEKEE (reference sequence). CDR3 sequence: CASSFRESRNTIYF. The CDR3 DNA reads as TGTGCCAGCAGCTTTAGGGAGTCAAGAAACACCATATATTTT.

The chain employs TRBV9 and TRBJ2-7, with TRBD2 identical over 14 bases. The CDR3 extends over 16 amino acids. Germline lookup yields CDR1 SGDLS and CDR2 YYNGEE. V trimming: 4 bases; J trimming: 5 bases; junction bases outside the gene matches: 8. The CDR3 bases are TGTGCCAGCAGCTCCGGACTAGCGGGGGGCCGCGACGAGCAGTACTTC. Protein: CASSSGLAGGRDEQYF.

The gene calls are TRBV5-6 and TRBJ2-4; 8 bases agree with TRBD2. The CDR3 has 15 amino acids. Per germline, CDR1 SGHDT and CDR2 YYEEEE. The V and J ends lost 4 bases and 6 bases, in that order; junction bases with no gene match: 9. The CDR3 protein is CASSLGGGSINIQYF. The CDR3, as DNA: TGTGCCAGCAGCCTCGGGGGGGGCTCTATAAACATTCAGTACTTC. Full variable domain (rest looked up from reference TRBV5-6 and TRBJ2-4): DAGVTQSPTHLIKTRGQQVTLRCSPKSGHDTVSWYQQALGQGPQFIFQYYEEEERQRGNFPDRFSGHQFPNYSSELNVNALLLGDSALYLCASSLGGGSINIQYFGAGTRLSVL.

In nucleotides, the CDR3 is TGTGCCAGCAGTTACGCGACCGGGGAGCTGTTTTTT. Translation: CASSYATGELFF. V gene TRBV6-5 combines with J gene TRBJ2-2; D is ambiguous. The CDR3 spans 12 residues. V gave up 2 bases and J gave up 5 bases, with 3 bases separating them. Germline V gives CDR1 MNHEY, CDR2 SVGAGI.